This record looks at one T cell receptor (beta chain) sequence and its context. The target antigen is unknown. The naive CD8 fraction comprised CD45RO-negative cells positively selected for CCR7 and excluded terminally differentiated effector memory CD45RA+ cells. Only Caucasian adults living in Nashville, Tennessee served as donors. The data belong to a study of shared clonotypes between healthy human individuals. Study conclusions and caveats: With a handful of donors compared, about 5.2% of naive CD4 clonotypes were shared. Generally, naive subsets came out with larger estimated richness than memory subsets.

Germline V lookup: CDR1 MNHEY, CDR2 SMNVEV (reference sequence). The CDR3 has 13 amino acids. V was clipped by 7 bases and J by 4 bases, with 13 bases between them. Original processing methods: ImmunoSEQ output held junction-only sequences without quality scores, so filtering differed. Clones were sequenced by immunoSEQ multiplex PCR, and TCRdb holds only the in-frame ones, with some missing. That table furnishes V, J and clone size, whereas the DNA furnished D and trimming. The profile shows about 1.9 million clones, 93% of them singletons. Material for sequencing was naive CD8+ T cells from PBMCs. V and J are TRBV27 and TRBJ1-2, with D uncertain. The sequence was obtained from a man between 18 and 29 years old in good health. Some clones in this sample may be carry-over from other donors' samples. CDR3 sequence: CASTARAGYGYTF. The CDR3 bases are TGTGCCAGCACGGCTCGTGCGGGCTATGGCTACACCTTC.